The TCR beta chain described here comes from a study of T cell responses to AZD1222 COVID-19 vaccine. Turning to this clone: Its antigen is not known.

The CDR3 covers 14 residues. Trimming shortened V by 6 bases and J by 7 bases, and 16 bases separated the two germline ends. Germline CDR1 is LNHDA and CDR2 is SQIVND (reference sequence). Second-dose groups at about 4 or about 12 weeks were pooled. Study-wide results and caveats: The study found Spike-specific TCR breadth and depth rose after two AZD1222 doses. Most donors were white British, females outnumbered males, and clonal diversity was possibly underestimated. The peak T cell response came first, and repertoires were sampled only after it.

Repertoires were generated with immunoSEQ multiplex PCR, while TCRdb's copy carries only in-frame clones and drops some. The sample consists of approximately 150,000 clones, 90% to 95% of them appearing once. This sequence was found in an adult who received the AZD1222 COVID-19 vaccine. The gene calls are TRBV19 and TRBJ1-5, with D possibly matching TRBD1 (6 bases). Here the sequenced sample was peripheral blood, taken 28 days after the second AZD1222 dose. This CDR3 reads CASSRKWGPQPQHF. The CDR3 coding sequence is TGTGCCAGTAGCCGGAAGTGGGGGCCCCAGCCCCAGCATTTT.